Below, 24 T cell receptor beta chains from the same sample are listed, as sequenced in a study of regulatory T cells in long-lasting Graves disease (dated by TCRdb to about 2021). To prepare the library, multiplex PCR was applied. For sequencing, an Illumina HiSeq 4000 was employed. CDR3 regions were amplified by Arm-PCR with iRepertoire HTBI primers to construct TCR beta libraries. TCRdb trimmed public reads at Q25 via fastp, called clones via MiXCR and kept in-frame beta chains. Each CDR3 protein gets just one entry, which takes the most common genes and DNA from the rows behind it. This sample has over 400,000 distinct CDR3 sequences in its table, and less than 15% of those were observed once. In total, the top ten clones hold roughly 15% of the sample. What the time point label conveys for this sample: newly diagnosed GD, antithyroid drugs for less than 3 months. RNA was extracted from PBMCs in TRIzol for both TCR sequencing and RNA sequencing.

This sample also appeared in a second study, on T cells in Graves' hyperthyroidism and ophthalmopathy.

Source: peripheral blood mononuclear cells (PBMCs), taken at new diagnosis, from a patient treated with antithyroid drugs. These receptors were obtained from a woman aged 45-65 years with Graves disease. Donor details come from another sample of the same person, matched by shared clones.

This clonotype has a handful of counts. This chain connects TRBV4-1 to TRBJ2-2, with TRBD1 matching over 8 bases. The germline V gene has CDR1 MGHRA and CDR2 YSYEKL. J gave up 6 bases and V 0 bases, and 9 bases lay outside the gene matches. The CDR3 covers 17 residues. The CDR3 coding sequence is TGCGCCAGCAGCCAAGAGACAGGGGCAATTTTCCCCGGGGAGCTGTTTTTT. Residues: CASSQETGAIFPGELFF.

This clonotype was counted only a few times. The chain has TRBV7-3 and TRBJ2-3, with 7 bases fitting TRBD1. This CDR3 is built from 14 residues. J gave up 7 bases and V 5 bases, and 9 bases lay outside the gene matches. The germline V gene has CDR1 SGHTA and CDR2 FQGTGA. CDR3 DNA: TGTGCCAGCAGCAAGGACAGGAGGCCTAATACGCAGTATTTT. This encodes CASSKDRRPNTQYF.

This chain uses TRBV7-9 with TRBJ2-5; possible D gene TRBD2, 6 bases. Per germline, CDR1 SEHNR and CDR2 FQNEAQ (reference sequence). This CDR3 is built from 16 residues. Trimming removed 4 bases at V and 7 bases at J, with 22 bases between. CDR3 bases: TGTGCCAGCAGCTCACCTAAGGATGGGAGGCGAGGGACCCAGTACTTC. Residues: CASSSPKDGRRGTQYF.

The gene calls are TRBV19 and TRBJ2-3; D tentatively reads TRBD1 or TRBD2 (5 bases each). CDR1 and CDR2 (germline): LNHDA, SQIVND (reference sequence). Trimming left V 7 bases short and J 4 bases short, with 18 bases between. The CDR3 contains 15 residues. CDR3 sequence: CASKSAGGPSDTQYF. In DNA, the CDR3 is TGTGCCAGTAAATCAGCTGGGGGACCCTCAGATACGCAGTATTTT.

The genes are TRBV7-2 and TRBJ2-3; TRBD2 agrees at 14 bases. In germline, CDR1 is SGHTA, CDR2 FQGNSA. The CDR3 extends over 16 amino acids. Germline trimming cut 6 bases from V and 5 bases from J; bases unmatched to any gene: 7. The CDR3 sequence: CASSPGTSGSLDTQYF. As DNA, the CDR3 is TGTGCCAGCAGTCCTGGGACTAGCGGGAGCCTAGATACGCAGTATTTT.

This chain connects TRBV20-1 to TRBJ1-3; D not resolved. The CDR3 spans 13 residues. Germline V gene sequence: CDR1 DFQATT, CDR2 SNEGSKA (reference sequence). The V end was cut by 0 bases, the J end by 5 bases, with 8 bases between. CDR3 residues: CSARDGERNTIYF. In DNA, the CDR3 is TGCAGTGCTAGAGACGGGGAAAGAAACACCATATATTTT.

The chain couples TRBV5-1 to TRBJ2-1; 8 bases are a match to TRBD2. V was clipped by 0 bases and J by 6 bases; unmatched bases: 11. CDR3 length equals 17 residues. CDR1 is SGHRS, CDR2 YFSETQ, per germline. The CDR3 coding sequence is TGCGCCAGCAGCTTGGCCTCCACTAGCGGTCATTTCAATGAGCAGTTCTTC. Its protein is CASSLASTSGHFNEQFF.

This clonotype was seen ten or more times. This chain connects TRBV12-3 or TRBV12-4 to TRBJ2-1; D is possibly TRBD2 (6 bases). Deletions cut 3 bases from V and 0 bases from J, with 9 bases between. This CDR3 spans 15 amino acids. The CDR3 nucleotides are TGTGCCAGCAGTTTCCGGGACTTCTCCTACAATGAGCAGTTCTTC. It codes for CASSFRDFSYNEQFF.

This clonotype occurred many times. This CDR3 reads CASSYGQGAIGELFF. The CDR3 DNA reads as TGTGCCAGCAGTTACGGACAGGGGGCGATCGGGGAGCTGTTTTTT. The rearrangement joins TRBV6-2 or TRBV6-3 to TRBJ2-2; 11 nucleotides line up with TRBD1. In germline, CDR1 is MNHEY, CDR2 SVGEGT. Trimming removed 2 bases from V and 7 bases from J; junction bases left unmatched: 3. The length of the CDR3 is 15 residues.

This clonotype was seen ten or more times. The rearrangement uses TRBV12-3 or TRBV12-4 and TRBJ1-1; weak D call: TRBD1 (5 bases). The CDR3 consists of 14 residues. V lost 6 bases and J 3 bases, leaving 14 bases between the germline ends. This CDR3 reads CASSIGAGDTEAFF. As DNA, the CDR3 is TGTGCCAGCAGCATAGGGGCGGGCGACACTGAAGCTTTCTTT.

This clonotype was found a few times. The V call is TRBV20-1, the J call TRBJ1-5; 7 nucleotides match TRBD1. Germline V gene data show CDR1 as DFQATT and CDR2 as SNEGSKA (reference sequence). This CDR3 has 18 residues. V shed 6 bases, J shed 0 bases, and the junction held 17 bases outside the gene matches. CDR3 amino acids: CSARGGPKRLYSNQPQHF. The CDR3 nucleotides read TGCAGTGCCAGGGGGGGTCCAAAACGACTTTATAGCAATCAGCCCCAGCATTTT.

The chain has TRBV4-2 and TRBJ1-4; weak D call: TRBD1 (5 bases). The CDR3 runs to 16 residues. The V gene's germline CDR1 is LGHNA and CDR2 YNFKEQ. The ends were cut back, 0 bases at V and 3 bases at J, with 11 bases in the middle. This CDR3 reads CASSQDSRGSNEKLFF. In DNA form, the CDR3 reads TGTGCCAGCAGCCAAGATAGTAGGGGCTCTAATGAAAAACTGTTTTTT.

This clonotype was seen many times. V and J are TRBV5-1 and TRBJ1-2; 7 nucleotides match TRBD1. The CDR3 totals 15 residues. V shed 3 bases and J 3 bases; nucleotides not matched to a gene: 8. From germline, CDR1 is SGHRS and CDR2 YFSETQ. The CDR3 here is CASSWSPGTDYGYTF. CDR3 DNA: TGCGCCAGCAGCTGGTCCCCAGGGACAGACTATGGCTACACCTTC.

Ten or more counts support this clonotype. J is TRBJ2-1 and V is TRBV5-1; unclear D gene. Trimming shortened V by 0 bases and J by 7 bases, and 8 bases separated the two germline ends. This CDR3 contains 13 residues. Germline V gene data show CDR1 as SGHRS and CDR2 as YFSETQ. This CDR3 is CASSLVDGNEQFF. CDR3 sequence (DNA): TGCGCCAGCAGCTTGGTGGATGGGAATGAGCAGTTCTTC.

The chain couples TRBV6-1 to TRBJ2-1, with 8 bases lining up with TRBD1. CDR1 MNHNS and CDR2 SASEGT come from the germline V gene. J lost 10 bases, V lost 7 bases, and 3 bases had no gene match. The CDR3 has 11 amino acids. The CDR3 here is CASTGGREQFF. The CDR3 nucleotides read TGTGCCAGCACAGGGGGCCGGGAGCAGTTCTTC.

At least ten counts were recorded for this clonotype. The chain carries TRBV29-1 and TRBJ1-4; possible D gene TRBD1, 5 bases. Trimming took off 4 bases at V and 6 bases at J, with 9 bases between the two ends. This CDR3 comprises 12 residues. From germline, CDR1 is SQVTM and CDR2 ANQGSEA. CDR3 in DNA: TGCAGCGTTGTCAGGGAGGATGAAAAACTGTTTTTT. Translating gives CSVVREDEKLFF.

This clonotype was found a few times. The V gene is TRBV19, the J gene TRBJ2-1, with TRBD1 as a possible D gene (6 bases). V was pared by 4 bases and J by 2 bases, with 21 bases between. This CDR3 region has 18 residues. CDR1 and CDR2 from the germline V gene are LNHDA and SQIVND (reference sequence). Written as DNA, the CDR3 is TGTGCCAGTAGTAGCCCGGGACAAGTACTCCTAACCTACAATGAGCAGTTCTTC. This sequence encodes CASSSPGQVLLTYNEQFF.

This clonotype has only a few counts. This chain's CDR3 is CASSQPGPTYNEQFF. The CDR3 DNA sequence: TGTGCCAGCAGCCAGCCGGGCCCCACCTACAATGAGCAGTTCTTC. The J gene is TRBJ2-1, the V gene TRBV14; no clear D. Between the trimmed V and J ends, which lost 3 bases and 2 bases, there was a span of 11 bases. In germline, CDR1 is SGHDN, CDR2 FVKESK. This CDR3 has 15 residues.

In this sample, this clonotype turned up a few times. The CDR3 bases are TGTGCCAGCAGTTCCCTCTTTGGCTACAATGAGCAGTTCTTC. This encodes CASSSLFGYNEQFF. The chain couples TRBV12-3 or TRBV12-4 to TRBJ2-1; the D is unclear. Trimming removed 4 bases from V and 3 bases from J, with 10 bases in between. The CDR3 length is 14 residues.

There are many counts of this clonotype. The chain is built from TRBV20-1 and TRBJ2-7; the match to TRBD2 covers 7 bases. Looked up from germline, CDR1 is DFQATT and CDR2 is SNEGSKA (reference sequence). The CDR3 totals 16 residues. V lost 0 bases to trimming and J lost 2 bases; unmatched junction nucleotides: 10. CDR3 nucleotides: TGCAGTGCTAGAGATATTGGCGGGAGAGGGGCCTACGAGCAGTACTTC. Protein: CSARDIGGRGAYEQYF.

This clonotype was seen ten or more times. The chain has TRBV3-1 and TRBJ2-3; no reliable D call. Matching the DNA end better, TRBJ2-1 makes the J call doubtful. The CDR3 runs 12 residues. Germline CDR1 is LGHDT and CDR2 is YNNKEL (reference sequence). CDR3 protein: CASSQDGGEQFF. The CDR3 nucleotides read TGTGCCAGCAGCCAAGATGGTGGTGAGCAGTTCTTC.

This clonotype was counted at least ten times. The chain's CDR3 is CASSTSGRAYEQYF. The CDR3 DNA follows: TGTGCCAGCAGTACTAGCGGGAGGGCCTACGAGCAGTACTTC. V is TRBV28 and J is TRBJ2-7; TRBD2 matches at 13 bases. CDR3 length: 14 amino acids. Germline V gene lookup returns CDR1 MDHEN and CDR2 SYDVKM. The V and J ends lost 5 bases and 2 bases, in that order; junction bases with no gene match: 0.

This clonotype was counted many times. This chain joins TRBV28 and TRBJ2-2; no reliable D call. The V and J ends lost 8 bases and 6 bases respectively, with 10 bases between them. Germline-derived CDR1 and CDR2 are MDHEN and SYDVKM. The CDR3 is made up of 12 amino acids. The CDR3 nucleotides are TGTGCCAGCCGGAGTCCCCCCGGGGAGCTGTTTTTT. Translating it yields CASRSPPGELFF.

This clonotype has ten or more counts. The CDR3: CASNPFGGSLVNEQFF. DNA of the CDR3: TGTGCCAGCAACCCCTTCGGCGGGAGTCTGGTCAATGAGCAGTTCTTC. The chain carries TRBV28 and TRBJ2-1; 7 positions match TRBD2. CDR3 length: 16 residues. Germline CDR1 is MDHEN and CDR2 is SYDVKM. The junction had 15 bases not matched to a gene; V was cut back by 7 bases and J by 6 bases.